The 11 T cell receptor beta chains given below trace back to one sample, sequenced in a study of shared clonotypes between healthy human individuals. The assay was immunoSEQ multiplex PCR, and TCRdb's table has in-frame clones only and misses some. The table lists over 2,000,000 clones, 80% to 95% of them singletons. Selected positively for CCR7 and CD45RO-negative, naive CD8 cells excluded terminally differentiated effector memory CD45RA+ cells. The material sequenced was naive CD8+ T cells from PBMCs. Receptors originate from a man younger than 35 in good health. Some clones in this sample may be carry-over from other donors' samples.

The V call is TRBV27, the J call TRBJ2-7; TRBD1 agrees at 9 bases. Germline CDR1 and CDR2: MNHEY and SMNVEV (reference sequence). With V trimmed by 5 bases and J by 4 bases, 12 bases remained unmatched. The CDR3 totals 16 residues. In DNA form, the CDR3 reads TGTGCCAGCAGTGAATACAGGGGGCGGCTCCATTACGAGCAGTACTTC. It yields the protein CASSEYRGRLHYEQYF.

This chain joins TRBV7-9 and TRBJ2-6; possible D gene TRBD1, 5 bases. This CDR3 region has 19 residues. CDR1 and CDR2 (germline): SEHNR, FQNEAQ (reference sequence). The V and J ends lost 5 bases and 4 bases respectively, with 24 bases between them. CDR3 in amino acids: CASSGRHSLTQGGANVLTF. The CDR3 DNA sequence: TGTGCCAGCAGCGGCAGACACTCACTGACCCAGGGAGGGGCCAACGTCCTGACTTTC. The full variable domain, in which reference TRBV7-9 and TRBJ2-6 provide the parts outside the CDR3, is DTGVSQNPRHKITKRGQNVTFRCDPISEHNRLYWYRQTLGQGPEFLTYFQNEAQLEKSRLLSDRFSAERPKGSFSTLEIQRTEQGDSAMYLCASSGRHSLTQGGANVLTFGAGSRLTVL.

This sequence joins TRBV2 and TRBJ2-2; D uncertain. The CDR3 runs to 12 residues. Germline values: CDR1 SNHLY, CDR2 FYNNEI. V lost 8 bases and J lost 6, with 10 bases in between. The CDR3, as DNA: TGTGCCAGCTCTTGGGAAGCCGGGGAGCTGTTTTTT. Protein product: CASSWEAGELFF.

J is TRBJ1-5 and V is TRBV7-8; 10 nucleotides line up with TRBD1. Per germline, CDR1 SGHVS and CDR2 FQNEAQ. Trimming at V came to 4 bases and at J to 1 base, leaving 4 bases not matched to a gene. The CDR3 runs to 16 residues. Here the CDR3 DNA reads TGTGCCAGCAGCTCAGACAGGGGGCTAAGCAATCAGCCCCAGCATTTT. Amino acids: CASSSDRGLSNQPQHF.

The genes are TRBV11-2 and TRBJ1-4, with a possible D match to TRBD1 (5 bases). The germline V gene encodes CDR1 SGHAT and CDR2 FQNNGV. V was clipped by 8 bases and J by 3 bases, with 13 bases between them. CDR3 length: 14 amino acids. The CDR3 reads CASGGIIANEKLFF. The CDR3 nucleotides read TGTGCCAGCGGGGGTATCATAGCTAATGAAAAACTGTTTTTT. Full variable domain (missing parts from reference TRBV11-2 and TRBJ1-4): EAGVAQSPRYKIIEKRQSVAFWCNPISGHATLYWYQQILGQGPKLLIQFQNNGVVDDSQLPKDRFSAERLKGVDSTLKIQPAKLEDSAVYLCASGGIIANEKLFFGSGTQLSVL.

The chain joins TRBV27 to TRBJ2-1; the D gene is possibly TRBD2 (6 bases). This CDR3 has 17 amino acids. Germline values: CDR1 MNHEY, CDR2 SMNVEV (reference sequence). V was cut by 6 bases and J by 6 bases, with 24 bases left in between. In nucleotides, the CDR3 is TGTGCCAGCAGCTTGCTCCCGAAGCGGGTCCCCCTCAATGAGCAGTTCTTC. It encodes CASSLLPKRVPLNEQFF.

Only a few counts were recorded for this clone. Distinct nucleotide sequences in the sample also encode this CDR3. V and J are TRBV27 and TRBJ1-1; D is undetermined. V lost 0 bases, J lost 2 bases, and 4 bases lay in between. The V gene's germline CDR1 is MNHEY and CDR2 SMNVEV (reference sequence). There are 13 residues in the CDR3. CDR3 sequence: CASSLSRNTEAFF. CDR3 bases: TGTGCCAGCAGTTTATCCCGTAACACTGAAGCTTTCTTT.

J is TRBJ2-1 and V is TRBV30, with TRBD2 identical over 9 bases. The CDR3 contains 16 residues. The ends lost 7 bases at V and 6 bases at J; junction bases unmatched: 16. Germline loops: CDR1 GTSNPN, CDR2 SVGIG (reference sequence). The CDR3 sequence: CALLGGPSGIFNEQFF. CDR3 DNA: TGTGCCTTGCTTGGGGGGCCTAGCGGGATATTCAATGAGCAGTTCTTC.

The chain links TRBV4-2 to TRBJ2-2; no reliable D call. Germline loops: CDR1 LGHNA, CDR2 YNFKEQ. This CDR3 region has 16 residues. Trimming removed 2 bases at V and 1 base at J, with 11 bases between. The CDR3 region is CASSQIPPGNTGELFF. The CDR3 DNA sequence: TGTGCCAGCAGCCAAATCCCACCAGGGAACACCGGGGAGCTGTTTTTT.

J is TRBJ2-3 and V is TRBV4-1; D call uncertain. Germline V gives CDR1 MGHRA, CDR2 YSYEKL. The CDR3 contains 13 residues. V was clipped by 0 bases and J by 4 bases, with 5 bases between them. CDR3 coding DNA: TGCGCCAGCAGCCAAGAAGATGCAGATACGCAGTATTTT. Translation: CASSQEDADTQYF.

This clone was seen only a few times. V and J are TRBV7-2 and TRBJ1-5; D ambiguous. The CDR3 spans 14 residues. Trimming cost V 5 bases and J 1 base, with 9 bases left between them. Germline V CDR1 and CDR2: SGHTA, FQGNSA. The CDR3 sequence: CASSPLDSNQPQHF. In nucleotides, the CDR3 is TGTGCCAGCAGCCCTTTGGACAGCAATCAGCCCCAGCATTTT.